The 8 T cell receptor beta chains reported below all come from one sample, sequenced in a study of siplizumab effects on memory and regulatory T cells. Repertoires were generated with immunoSEQ multiplex PCR, while TCRdb's copy carries only in-frame clones and drops some. The table shows tens of thousands of clones, with more than 85% occurring only once. Sequenced input: naive CD8+ T cells sorted from blood. The receptors were gathered from a human donor in good health.

V gene TRBV27 combines with J gene TRBJ2-7; 9 nucleotides agree with TRBD1. This CDR3 spans 15 amino acids. V was pared by 6 bases and J by 2 bases, with 8 bases of the junction left unmatched. Germline CDR1 reads MNHEY; CDR2 reads SMNVEV (reference sequence). CDR3 nucleotide sequence: TGTGCCAGCAGGACCCACGGGACAGGGCCCTACGAGCAGTACTTC. This codes for CASRTHGTGPYEQYF.

The chain combines TRBV5-1 with TRBJ2-7; TRBD1 aligns across 11 bases. V lost 4 bases, J lost 3 bases, and 6 bases stayed unmatched. The germline V gene has CDR1 SGHRS and CDR2 YFSETQ. This CDR3 is 15 amino acids long. The DNA of the CDR3 is TGCGCCAGCAGCGGCCCCGGGACAGGGGGCTACGAGCAGTACTTC. Translating it yields CASSGPGTGGYEQYF. The entire variable domain, with the rest obtained from reference TRBV5-1 and TRBJ2-7, is as follows: KAGVTQTPRYLIKTRGQQVTLSCSPISGHRSVSWYQQTPGQGLQFLFEYFSETQRNKGNFPGRFSGRQFSNSRSEMNVSTLELGDSALYLCASSGPGTGGYEQYFGPGTRLTVT.

V is TRBV6-5 and J is TRBJ1-1; D is unresolved. V was cut by 6 bases and J by 4 bases, with 18 bases left in between. CDR3 length equals 15 residues. The germline V gene has CDR1 MNHEY and CDR2 SVGAGI. CDR3 loop: CASSPALFESTEAFF. CDR3 sequence (DNA): TGTGCCAGCAGCCCTGCTCTGTTCGAGAGCACTGAAGCTTTCTTT.

This sequence joins TRBV4-1 and TRBJ2-5, with 9 bases identical to TRBD1. Germline V gives CDR1 MGHRA, CDR2 YSYEKL. This CDR3 is 14 amino acids long. V shed 3 bases and J 3 bases; nucleotides not matched to a gene: 2. CDR3 DNA: TGCGCCAGCAGCCATGGACAGGGGAAAGAGACCCAGTACTTC. Translated, it gives CASSHGQGKETQYF.

This chain joins TRBV19 and TRBJ1-1; no definite D call. Germline V gene data show CDR1 as LNHDA and CDR2 as SQIVND (reference sequence). The V gene lost 5 bases and the J gene lost 9 bases, with 10 bases spanning the gap. The CDR3 is made up of 11 amino acids. CDR3 coding DNA: TGTGCCAGTAGTGCGGACTTTCAAGCTTTCTTT. It encodes CASSADFQAFF.

The chain joins TRBV5-8 to TRBJ1-5, with D unresolved. The CDR3 runs 13 residues. Germline CDR1 is SGHTS and CDR2 is YDEGEE. Trimming pared 0 bases from V and 4 bases from J, leaving 5 bases between. CDR3 nucleotide sequence: TGTGCCAGCAGCTTGGGCTTAAATCAGCCCCAGCATTTT. It is translated as CASSLGLNQPQHF.

The J gene is TRBJ1-1, the V gene TRBV21-1; TRBD1, the table's D call, lacks a check against the DNA. TRBV21-1 is designated a pseudogene. The CDR3 is made up of 18 amino acids. Here the CDR3 reads CASSRQDRGAQGNTEAFF. CDR3 DNA: TGTGCCAGCAGCAGACAGGACAGGGGAGCCCAGGGGAACACTGAAGCTTTCTTT.

This chain connects TRBV6-5 to TRBJ1-1; tentatively, D is TRBD1 (5 bases). There are 14 residues in the CDR3. Trimming removed 2 bases at V and 8 bases at J, with 15 bases between. Germline V gene data show CDR1 as MNHEY and CDR2 as SVGAGI. This chain's CDR3 is CASSYTLGAVEAFF. Here the CDR3 DNA reads TGTGCCAGCAGTTACACCTTAGGGGCTGTAGAAGCTTTCTTT.